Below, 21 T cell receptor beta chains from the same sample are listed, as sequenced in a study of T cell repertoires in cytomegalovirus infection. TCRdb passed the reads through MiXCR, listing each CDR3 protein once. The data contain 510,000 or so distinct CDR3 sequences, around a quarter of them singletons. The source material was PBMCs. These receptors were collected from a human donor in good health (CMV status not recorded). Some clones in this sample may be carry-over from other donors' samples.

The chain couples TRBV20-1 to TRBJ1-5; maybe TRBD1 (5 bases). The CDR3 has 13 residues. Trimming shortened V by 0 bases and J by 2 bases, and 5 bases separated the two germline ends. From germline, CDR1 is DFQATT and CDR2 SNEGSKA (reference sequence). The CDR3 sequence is CSAREQGNQPQHF. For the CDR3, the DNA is TGCAGTGCTAGAGAACAGGGCAATCAGCCCCAGCATTTT.

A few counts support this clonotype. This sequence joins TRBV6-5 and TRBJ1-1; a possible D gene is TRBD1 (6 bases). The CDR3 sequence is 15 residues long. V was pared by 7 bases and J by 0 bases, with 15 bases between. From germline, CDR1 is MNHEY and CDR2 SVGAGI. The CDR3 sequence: CASTLDSGMNTEAFF. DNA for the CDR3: TGTGCCAGCACCTTGGACAGTGGTATGAACACTGAAGCTTTCTTT.

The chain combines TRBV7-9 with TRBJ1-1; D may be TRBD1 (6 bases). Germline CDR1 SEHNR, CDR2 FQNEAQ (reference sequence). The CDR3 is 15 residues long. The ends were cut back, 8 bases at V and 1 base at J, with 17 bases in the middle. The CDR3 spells CASLTPGHTNTEAFF. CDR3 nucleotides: TGTGCCAGCCTGACTCCGGGACATACGAACACTGAAGCTTTCTTT. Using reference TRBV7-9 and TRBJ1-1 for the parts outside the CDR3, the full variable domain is DTGVSQNPRHKITKRGQNVTFRCDPISEHNRLYWYRQTLGQGPEFLTYFQNEAQLEKSRLLSDRFSAERPKGSFSTLEIQRTEQGDSAMYLCASLTPGHTNTEAFFGQGTRLTVV.

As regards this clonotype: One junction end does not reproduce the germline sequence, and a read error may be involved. Here the CDR3 DNA reads TGTGCCAGCAGTTCTCCCGGGACAGGGCTTACCGGGGAGCTGGTTTTT. Its protein is CASSSPGTGLTGELVF. The chain employs TRBV27 and TRBJ2-2, with 9 bases that match TRBD1. Germline V lookup: CDR1 MNHEY, CDR2 SMNVEV (reference sequence). There are 16 residues in the CDR3.

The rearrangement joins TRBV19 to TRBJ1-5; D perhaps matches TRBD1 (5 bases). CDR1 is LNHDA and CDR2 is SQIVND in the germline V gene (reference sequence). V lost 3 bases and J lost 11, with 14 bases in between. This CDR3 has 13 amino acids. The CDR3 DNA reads TGTGCCAGTAGTATTAGGGTACAGGAGACCCAGCATTTT. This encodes CASSIRVQETQHF.

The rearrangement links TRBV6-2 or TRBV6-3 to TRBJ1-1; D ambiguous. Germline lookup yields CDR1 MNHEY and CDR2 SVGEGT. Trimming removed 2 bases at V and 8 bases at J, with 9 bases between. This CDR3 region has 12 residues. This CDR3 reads CASSYTAVEAFF. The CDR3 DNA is TGTGCCAGCAGTTACACCGCAGTAGAAGCTTTCTTT.

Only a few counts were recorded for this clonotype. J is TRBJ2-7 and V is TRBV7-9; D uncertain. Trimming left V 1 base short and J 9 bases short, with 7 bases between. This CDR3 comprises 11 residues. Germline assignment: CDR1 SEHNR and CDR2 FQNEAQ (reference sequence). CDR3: CASSLGAAQYF. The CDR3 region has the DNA TGTGCCAGCAGCTTAGGGGCGGCGCAGTACTTC.

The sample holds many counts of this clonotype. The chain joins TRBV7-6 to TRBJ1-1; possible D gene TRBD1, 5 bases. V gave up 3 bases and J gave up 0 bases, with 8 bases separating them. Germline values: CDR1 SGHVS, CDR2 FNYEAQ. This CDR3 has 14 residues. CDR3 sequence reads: CASSFQGVNTEAFF. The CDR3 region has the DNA TGTGCCAGCAGCTTCCAAGGGGTGAACACTGAAGCTTTCTTT.

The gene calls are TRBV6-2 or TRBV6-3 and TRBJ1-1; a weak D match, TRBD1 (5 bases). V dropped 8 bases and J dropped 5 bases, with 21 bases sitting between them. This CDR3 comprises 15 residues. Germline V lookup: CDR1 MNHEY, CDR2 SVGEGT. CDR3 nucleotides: TGTGCCAGCCGTCTCCAGGGCCTCTGGGGAACTGAAGCTTTCTTT. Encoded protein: CASRLQGLWGTEAFF.

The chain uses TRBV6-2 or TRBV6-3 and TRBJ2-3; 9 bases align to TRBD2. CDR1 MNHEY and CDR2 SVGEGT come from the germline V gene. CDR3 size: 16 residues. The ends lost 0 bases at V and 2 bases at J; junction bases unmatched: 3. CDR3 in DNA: TGTGCCAGCAGTTACTCTCGCGGGAGGGCCACAGATACGCAGTATTTT. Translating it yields CASSYSRGRATDTQYF.

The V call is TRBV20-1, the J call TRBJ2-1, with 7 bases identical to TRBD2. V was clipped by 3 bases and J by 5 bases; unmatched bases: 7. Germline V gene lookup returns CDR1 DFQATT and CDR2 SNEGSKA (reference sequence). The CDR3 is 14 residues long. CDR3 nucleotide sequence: TGCAGTGCTAGTTTCGGGAGGAGGAACAATGAGCAGTTCTTC. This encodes CSASFGRRNNEQFF.

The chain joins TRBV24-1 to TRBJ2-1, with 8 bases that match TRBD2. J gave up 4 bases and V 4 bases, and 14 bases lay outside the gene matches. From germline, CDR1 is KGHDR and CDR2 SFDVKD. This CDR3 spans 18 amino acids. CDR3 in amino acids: CATSDPGSPSGRYNEQFF. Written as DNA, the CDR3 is TGTGCCACCAGTGACCCCGGCTCCCCGAGCGGGAGATACAATGAGCAGTTCTTC.

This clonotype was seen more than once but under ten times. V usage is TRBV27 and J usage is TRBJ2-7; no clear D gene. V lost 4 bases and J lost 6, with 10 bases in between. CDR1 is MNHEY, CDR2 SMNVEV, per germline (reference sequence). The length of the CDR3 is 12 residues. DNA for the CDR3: TGTGCCAGCAGTTACCCCAAGGGCGAGCAGTACTTC. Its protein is CASSYPKGEQYF.

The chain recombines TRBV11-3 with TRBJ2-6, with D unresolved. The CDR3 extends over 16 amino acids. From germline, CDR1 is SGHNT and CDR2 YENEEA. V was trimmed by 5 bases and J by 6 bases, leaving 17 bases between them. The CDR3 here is CASSPRTGLSANVLTF. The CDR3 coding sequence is TGTGCCAGCAGCCCAAGGACCGGTCTCTCGGCCAACGTCCTGACTTTC. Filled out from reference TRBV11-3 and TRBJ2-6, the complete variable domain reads EAGVVQSPRYKIIEKKQPVAFWCNPISGHNTLYWYLQNLGQGPELLIRYENEEAVDDSQLPKDRFSAERLKGVDSTLKIQPAELGDSAVYLCASSPRTGLSANVLTFGAGSRLTVL.

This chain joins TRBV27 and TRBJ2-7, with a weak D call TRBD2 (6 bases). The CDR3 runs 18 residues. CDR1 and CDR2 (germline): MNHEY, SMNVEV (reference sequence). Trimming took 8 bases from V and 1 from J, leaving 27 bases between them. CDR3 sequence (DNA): TGTGCCAGCGGTTCCGCTAGCGTTTCCCAATTTCGATCCTACGAGCAGTACTTC. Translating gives CASGSASVSQFRSYEQYF.

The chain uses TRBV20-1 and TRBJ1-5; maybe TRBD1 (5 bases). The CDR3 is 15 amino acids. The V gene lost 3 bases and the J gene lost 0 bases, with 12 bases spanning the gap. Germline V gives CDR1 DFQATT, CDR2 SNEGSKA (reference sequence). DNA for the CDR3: TGCAGTGCTAGGCAGGGAAGATATAGCAATCAGCCCCAGCATTTT. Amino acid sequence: CSARQGRYSNQPQHF.

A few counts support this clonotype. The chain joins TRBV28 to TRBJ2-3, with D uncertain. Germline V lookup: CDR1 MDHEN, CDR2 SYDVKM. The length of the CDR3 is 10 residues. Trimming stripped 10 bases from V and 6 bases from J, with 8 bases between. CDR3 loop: CATEGDTQYF. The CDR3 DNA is TGTGCCACCGAAGGGGATACGCAGTATTTT.

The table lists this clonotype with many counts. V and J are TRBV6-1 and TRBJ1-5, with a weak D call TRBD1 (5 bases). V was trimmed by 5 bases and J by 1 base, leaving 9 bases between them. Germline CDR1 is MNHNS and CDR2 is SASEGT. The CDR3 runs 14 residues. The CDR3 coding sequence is TGTGCCAGCAGTCTGGACACCAGCAATCAGCCCCAGCATTTT. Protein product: CASSLDTSNQPQHF.

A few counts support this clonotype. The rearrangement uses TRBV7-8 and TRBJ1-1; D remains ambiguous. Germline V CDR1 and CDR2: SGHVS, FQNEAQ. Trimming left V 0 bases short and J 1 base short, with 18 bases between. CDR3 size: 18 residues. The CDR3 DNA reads TGTGCCAGCAGCTTAGCGAGAGCTCTTAATGTGTGGAACACTGAAGCTTTCTTT. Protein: CASSLARALNVWNTEAFF.

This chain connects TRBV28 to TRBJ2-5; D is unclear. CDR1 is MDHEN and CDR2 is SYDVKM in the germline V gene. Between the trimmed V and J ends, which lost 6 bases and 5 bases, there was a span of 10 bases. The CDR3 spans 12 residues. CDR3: CASRHPDETQYF. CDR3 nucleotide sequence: TGTGCCAGCAGGCACCCCGATGAGACCCAGTACTTC.

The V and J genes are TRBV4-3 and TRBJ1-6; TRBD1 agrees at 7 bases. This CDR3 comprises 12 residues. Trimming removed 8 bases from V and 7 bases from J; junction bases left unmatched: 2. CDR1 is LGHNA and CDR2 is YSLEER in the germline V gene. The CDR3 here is CASQGENSPLHF. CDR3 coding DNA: TGCGCCAGCCAGGGGGAAAATTCACCCCTCCACTTT.